Reported below is one T cell receptor beta chain. No antigen is known for it. Looked up from germline, CDR1 is SGHRS and CDR2 is YFSETQ. The CDR3 consists of 14 residues. Trimming took 0 bases from V and 5 from J; bases not matched to a gene: 5. The entry originates in a study of OX40 agonist ivuxolimab in advanced cancers. Study-wide background: One patient with hepatocellular carcinoma and two with cutaneous melanoma, three in all, had partial responses. The study, taken as a whole, reports: Among the lowest peripheral clonal expansion occurred in 0.1-3.0 mg/kg partial responders.

Libraries were prepared by immunoSEQ multiplex PCR; TCRdb keeps only in-frame clonotypes and omits some of them. The sample yields about 150,000 clones, 94% seen once. The chain joins TRBV5-1 to TRBJ2-7; TRBD1 matches 7 bases. This sequence was found in an adult with an advanced solid tumor such as melanoma, head and neck, liver or kidney cancer. The starting material was CD4+ or CD8+ T cells sorted from blood, obtained in a trial of the OX40 agonist ivuxolimab. CDR3 in DNA: TGCGCCAGCAGCTTGGCGCAGGGGGACCACGAGCAGTACTTC. Its translation: CASSLAQGDHEQYF.